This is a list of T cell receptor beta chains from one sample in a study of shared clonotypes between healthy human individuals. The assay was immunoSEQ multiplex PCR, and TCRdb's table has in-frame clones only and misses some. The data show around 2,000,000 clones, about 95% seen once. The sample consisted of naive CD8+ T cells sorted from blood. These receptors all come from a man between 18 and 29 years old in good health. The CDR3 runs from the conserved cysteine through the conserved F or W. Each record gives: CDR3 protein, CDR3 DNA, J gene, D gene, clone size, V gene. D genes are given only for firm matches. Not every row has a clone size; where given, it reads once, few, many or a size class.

CDR3 protein: CASSINGDYEQYF
CDR3 DNA: TGTGCCAGTAGTATTAACGGTGATTACGAGCAGTACTTC
J gene: TRBJ2-7
D gene: NA
clone size: NA
V gene: TRBV19

CDR3 protein: CASSIGTTYEQYF
CDR3 DNA: TGTGCCAGTAGTATAGGGACGACCTACGAGCAGTACTTC
J gene: TRBJ2-7
D gene: NA
clone size: NA
V gene: TRBV19

CDR3 protein: CASSVDSGTSASYEQYF
CDR3 DNA: TGTGCCAGCAGCGTTGACTCCGGGACTAGCGCCTCCTACGAGCAGTACTTC
J gene: TRBJ2-7
D gene: TRBD2
clone size: NA
V gene: TRBV9

CDR3 protein: CASSYSEGFAGYTF
CDR3 DNA: TGTGCCAGCAGTTACTCTGAGGGATTCGCTGGCTACACCTTC
J gene: TRBJ1-2
D gene: NA
clone size: once
V gene: TRBV6-6

CDR3 protein: CASSPVVELALEQYF
CDR3 DNA: TGCGCCAGCAGCCCAGTAGTGGAACTAGCGCTCGAGCAGTACTTC
J gene: TRBJ2-7
D gene: TRBD2
clone size: NA
V gene: TRBV4-3

CDR3 protein: CASSEARPAAEEETQYF
CDR3 DNA: TGTGCCAGCAGTGAAGCGCGCCCAGCCGCAGAGGAAGAGACCCAGTACTTC
J gene: TRBJ2-5
D gene: NA
clone size: NA
V gene: TRBV6-1

CDR3 protein: CASSEEDSTEAFF
CDR3 DNA: TGCGCCAGCAGTGAGGAGGACAGCACTGAAGCTTTCTTT
J gene: TRBJ1-1
D gene: NA
clone size: NA
V gene: TRBV10-1

CDR3 protein: CASSYGGFQYF
CDR3 DNA: TGTGCCAGCAGTTACGGTGGATTTCAGTACTTC
J gene: TRBJ2-4
D gene: NA
clone size: NA
V gene: TRBV6-6

CDR3 protein: CASSLEGYEQYF
CDR3 DNA: TGTGCCAGCAGCTTGGAAGGGTACGAGCAGTACTTC
J gene: TRBJ2-7
D gene: NA
clone size: few
V gene: TRBV5-6

CDR3 protein: CAWSVEGGMNTEAFF
CDR3 DNA: TGTGCCTGGAGCGTGGAGGGGGGAATGAACACTGAAGCTTTCTTT
J gene: TRBJ1-1
D gene: NA
clone size: NA
V gene: TRBV30

CDR3 protein: CASSSGGGAQEKLFF
CDR3 DNA: TGTGCCAGCAGTTCCGGGGGGGGCGCACAGGAAAAACTGTTTTTT
J gene: TRBJ1-4
D gene: NA
clone size: NA
V gene: TRBV6-5

CDR3 protein: CASSSLSIAASEYNEQFF
CDR3 DNA: TGTGCCAGCAGCTCCCTATCAATCGCGGCTAGCGAATACAATGAGCAGTTCTTC
J gene: TRBJ2-1
D gene: NA
clone size: NA
V gene: TRBV11-2

CDR3 protein: CASVPIPARSIQYF
CDR3 DNA: TGTGCCAGCGTGCCGATCCCGGCTAGAAGCATTCAGTACTTC
J gene: TRBJ2-4
D gene: NA
clone size: few
V gene: TRBV25-1